This TCR beta chain was sequenced during a study of blood T cell repertoires in COVID-19. Study-wide context: From T cells, B-cell-depleted T cells, or PBMCs came the material, which was cDNA or gDNA.

The germline gives CDR1 MNHEY, CDR2 SVGAGI. Trimming left V 10 bases short and J 4 bases short, with 12 bases between. This CDR3 has 12 residues. How the authors handled the data: For nucleated cells, counts were estimated from reference gene primer amplification. The table came from immunoSEQ multiplex PCR; TCRdb's copy has only in-frame clones and leaves some out. The V and J calls and clone size are taken from that table; D and trimming were inferred from the DNA. The sample comprises 200,000 to 250,000 clones, approximately 82% of which are singletons, and 15% rests with the top ten. Cohorts were based on clinical histories the participants reported.

This rearrangement joins TRBV6-5 to TRBJ2-3, with a possible D match to TRBD2 (5 bases). The sequence derives from a man aged 40-49 years who had recovered from COVID-19. Sequencing was done on a sample of PBMCs or T cells enriched from blood (not recorded which). The CDR3 DNA follows: TGTGCCACCTCTTCGGGGTCAGATACGCAGTATTTT. This encodes CATSSGSDTQYF.